Below are 15 T cell receptor beta chains sequenced from a single sample in a study of T cell clonality in common variable immunodeficiency. TCRdb's table, derived via immunoSEQ multiplex PCR, lists solely in-frame clones and lacks some. This repertoire lists tens of thousands of clones without singletons; under 2% sits in the top ten. Sample: peripheral blood mononuclear cells. These receptors all stem from a person between 18 and 75 years old in good health.

The sample holds many counts of this clone. Sequencing ends 3 residues short of the CDR3 end; the germline J gene provides the rest. V gene TRBV20-1 combines with J gene TRBJ2-7, with D uncertain. This CDR3 is 13 amino acids long. Trimming stripped 3 bases from V and 4 bases from J, with 13 bases between. In germline, CDR1 is DFQATT, CDR2 SNEGSKA (reference sequence). CDR3 bases read: TGCAGTGCTAGTAAGGCTAGTAGTTACGAG. The encoded protein is CSASKASSYE. The whole CDR3 protein is CSASKASSYEQYF.

CDR3 residues: CASSLGGGSEETQYF. The CDR3 DNA, read in part, is TGCGCCAGCAGCTTGGGAGGGGGCTCGGAGGAGACC. The chain has TRBV5-1 and TRBJ2-5; 7 bases are shared with TRBD1. The read terminates 3 residues ahead of where the CDR3 ends, so the germline J gene completes it. This CDR3 is 15 amino acids long. Per germline, CDR1 SGHRS and CDR2 YFSETQ. The junction had 7 bases not matched to a gene; V was cut back by 0 bases and J by 5 bases.

This clone was counted ten times or more. Read sequence stops 3 residues before the CDR3 end, and the germline J gene provides the missing end. The chain combines TRBV20-1 with TRBJ1-2; 8 bases are a match to TRBD1. V shed 6 bases, J shed 4 bases, and the junction held 4 bases outside the gene matches. The CDR3 consists of 12 residues. CDR1 is DFQATT and CDR2 is SNEGSKA in the germline V gene (reference sequence). Incomplete CDR3 DNA: TGCAGTGCCGAGGACAGGGTCTATGGC. Translation gives CSAEDRVYG. The full CDR3 protein is CSAEDRVYGYTF.

This clone was recorded many times. The read comes to an end 3 residues before the CDR3 does, leaving the germline J gene to fill in the end. The chain uses TRBV3-1 (or the pseudogene TRBV3-2) and TRBJ2-1; 9 bases are a match to TRBD2. This CDR3 contains 15 residues. V was clipped by 1 base and J by 3 bases; unmatched bases: 1. Germline CDR1 and CDR2: LGHDT and YNNKEL (reference sequence). CDR3: CASSQGLADYNEQFF. The CDR3 DNA, read in part, is TGTGCCAGCAGCCAAGGACTAGCGGACTACAATGAG.

This clone was seen at least ten times. The read terminates 3 residues ahead of where the CDR3 ends, so the germline J gene completes it. The chain recombines TRBV4-1 with TRBJ2-1, with TRBD2 identical over 8 bases. The CDR3 is made up of 16 amino acids. The V and J ends lost 2 bases and 8 bases, in that order; junction bases with no gene match: 11. Germline V CDR1 and CDR2: MGHRA, YSYEKL. CDR3 sequence: CASSQRPSGTSDEQFF. Partial CDR3 DNA: TGCGCCAGCAGCCAACGTCCAAGCGGGACTAGTGATGAG.

A remark on this clone: The read ends 3 residues shy of where the CDR3 ends; the end is completed using the germline J gene. This chain connects TRBV2 to TRBJ1-1, with 8 bases that match TRBD1. V shed 6 bases, J shed 3 bases, and the junction held 9 bases outside the gene matches. This CDR3 spans 15 amino acids. CDR1 is SNHLY, CDR2 FYNNEI, per germline. CDR3 in amino acids: CASSPDRVGDTEAFF. The CDR3 bases that were read are TGTGCCAGCAGCCCGGACAGGGTGGGAGACACTGAA.

In its sample, this clone was seen many times. The sequenced fragment ends 3 residues before the CDR3 boundary, so the rest is inferred from the germline J gene. This chain links TRBV30 with TRBJ2-3; TRBD2 matches 12 bases. Germline values: CDR1 GTSNPN, CDR2 SVGIG (reference sequence). V shed 1 base and J 4 bases; nucleotides not matched to a gene: 6. The CDR3 is 16 amino acids. The CDR3 sequence is CAWSDPLAGGPDTQYF. The CDR3 DNA, read in part, is TGTGCCTGGAGTGACCCACTAGCGGGAGGCCCAGATACG.

This clone has a count of ten or more. CDR3 residues: CASSINSGSYNEQFF. The covered CDR3 bases are TGTGCCAGTAGTATAAATAGCGGTTCCTACAATGAG. The chain couples TRBV19 to TRBJ2-1; tentative D call: TRBD2 (6 bases). The sequence runs out 3 residues before the end of the CDR3; the remainder is reconstructed from the germline J gene. V was cut by 2 bases and J by 1 base, with 9 bases left in between. The CDR3 covers 15 residues. Germline V gene data show CDR1 as LNHDA and CDR2 as SQIVND (reference sequence).

In its sample, this clone was seen many times. The CDR3 end is not reached by the read, which stops 3 residues before it; the germline J gene fills it in. The chain employs TRBV10-3 and TRBJ2-3; the match to TRBD2 covers 8 bases. The CDR3 covers 16 residues. V dropped 5 bases and J dropped 3; count of bases not matched to a gene: 10. Per germline, CDR1 ENHRY and CDR2 SYGVKD. This chain's CDR3 is CAISRTGTSETDTQYF. CDR3 DNA (partial): TGTGCCATCAGTAGAACCGGGACTAGTGAGACAGATACG.

This clone was counted at least ten times. With the read ending 3 residues before the CDR3 end, the germline J gene is used to fill in that end. The rearrangement joins TRBV7-9 to TRBJ2-4, with D hard to call. This CDR3 comprises 15 residues. Trimming cost V 1 base and J 1 base, with 8 bases left between them. CDR1 and CDR2 (germline): SEHNR, FQNEAQ (reference sequence). The CDR3 bases that were read are TGTGCCAGCAGCTTAGTTCAGAATGCCAAAAACATT. The encoded protein is CASSLVQNAKNI. The entire CDR3 protein reads CASSLVQNAKNIQYF.

In this sample, this clone turned up many times. The read terminates 3 residues ahead of where the CDR3 ends, so the germline J gene completes it. The chain employs TRBV5-4 and TRBJ2-2, with D possibly TRBD2 on 6 matching bases. CDR3 length equals 15 residues. Germline V gene lookup returns CDR1 SGHNT and CDR2 YYREEE (reference sequence). The V end lost 0 bases, the J end lost 9 bases, and 15 bases lay between the germline ends. The CDR3 sequence is CASSLAGAGKRELFF. CDR3 DNA, as far as it was read: TGTGCCAGCAGCTTGGCTGGCGCGGGAAAACGGGAG.

Details on this clone: From the germline J gene comes the end of the CDR3, since the read stops 3 residues before it. The V gene is TRBV2, the J gene TRBJ2-5; TRBD1 agrees at 7 bases. The junction had 3 bases not matched to a gene; V was cut back by 6 bases and J by 5 bases. This CDR3 is built from 12 residues. The germline gives CDR1 SNHLY, CDR2 FYNNEI. The CDR3 spells CASSEDRETQYF. The covered CDR3 bases are TGTGCCAGCAGCGAGGACAGGGAGACC.

This clone was counted at least ten times. The read terminates 3 residues before the CDR3 end, so the remaining end is supplied by the germline J gene. The chain recombines TRBV7-8 with TRBJ2-5; no definite D call. Germline V gives CDR1 SGHVS, CDR2 FQNEAQ. Trimming left V 3 bases short and J 4 bases short, with 6 bases between. The CDR3 totals 12 residues. The covered CDR3 bases are TGTGCCAGCAGCTTCTGGGCAGAGACC. This sequence encodes CASSFWAET. The complete CDR3 reads CASSFWAETQYF.

This clone was observed many times. The read stops 3 residues short of the end of the CDR3; the missing end is completed from the germline J gene. V is TRBV12-3 or TRBV12-4 and J is TRBJ1-1; possibly TRBD1 for D (6 bases). Trimming took off 3 bases at V and 3 bases at J, with 11 bases between the two ends. This CDR3 contains 14 residues. The CDR3 bases that were read are TGTGCCAGCAGTTTTAACAGGGAGGACACTGAA. Protein sequence: CASSFNREDTE. The entire CDR3 protein is CASSFNREDTEAFF.

This clone was seen many times. The read ends 3 residues early relative to the CDR3; the germline J gene fills the gap. The chain is built from TRBV5-4 and TRBJ2-1; 12 bases fit TRBD2. CDR1 SGHNT and CDR2 YYREEE come from the germline V gene (reference sequence). The CDR3 consists of 15 residues. V dropped 4 bases and J dropped 7; count of bases not matched to a gene: 6. CDR3 DNA (partial): TGTGCCAGCAGCCTACCGGGACTAGCGGGTAATGAG. Translation gives CASSLPGLAGNE. From start to end, the CDR3 is CASSLPGLAGNEQFF.